This passage covers 24 T cell receptor beta chains from one sample sequenced in a study of shared clonotypes between healthy human individuals. Method: immunoSEQ multiplex PCR; TCRdb's copy keeps in-frame clones and lacks some. The sample lists 700,000 or so clones; 72% were seen once. The sample was memory CD4+ T cells sorted from blood. The subset is: CD45RA-negative fraction. These receptors were taken from a woman between 25 and 40 years old in good health.

Note on this clone: This specimen includes other DNA sequences encoding the same CDR3. This chain links TRBV30 with TRBJ1-5; no definite D call. The CDR3 runs to 13 residues. The V end lost 0 bases, the J end lost 4 bases, and 7 bases lay between the germline ends. Germline V gene lookup returns CDR1 GTSNPN and CDR2 SVGIG (reference sequence). The CDR3 here is CAWSVRGNQPQHF. CDR3 DNA: TGTGCCTGGAGTGTGCGGGGAAATCAGCCCCAGCATTTT. Together with reference TRBV30 and TRBJ1-5, the CDR3 gives the full variable domain: SQTIHQWPATLVQPVGSPLSLECTVEGTSNPNLYWYRQAAGRGLQLLFYSVGIGQISSEVPQNLSASRPQDRQFILSSKKLLLSDSGFYLCAWSVRGNQPQHFGDGTRLSIL.

V usage is TRBV21-1 and J usage is TRBJ2-7; the table names TRBD1, a call not compared with the DNA. TRBV21-1 is shown as a pseudogene. The CDR3 is 12 amino acids. The CDR3 DNA reads as TGTGCCAGCAGGACGGACAGGTACGAGCAGTACTTC. Its translation is CASRTDRYEQYF.

V is TRBV7-6 and J is TRBJ2-7; 11 bases agree with TRBD2. Germline CDR1 and CDR2: SGHVS and FNYEAQ. CDR3 length: 16 amino acids. The junction had 11 bases not matched to a gene; V was cut back by 5 bases and J by 5 bases. The CDR3 DNA sequence: TGTGCCAGCAGCCCGACACTAGCGGGAGATTTCCACGAGCAGTACTTC. This gives the protein CASSPTLAGDFHEQYF.

The gene calls are TRBV5-1 and TRBJ2-2; TRBD1 might be the D (6 bases). Germline values: CDR1 SGHRS, CDR2 YFSETQ. CDR3 size: 16 residues. Trimming removed 4 bases from V and 1 base from J, with 14 bases in between. CDR3 bases: TGCGCCAGCAGCCCCCACAGGGTGGGGAACACCGGGGAGCTGTTTTTT. Its protein product is CASSPHRVGNTGELFF.

This clone was detected only a few times. The same CDR3 arises from other DNA sequences in this sample as well. This chain connects TRBV11-2 to TRBJ2-5; D possibly uses TRBD1 or TRBD2 (5 bases each). The CDR3 is 14 residues long. V lost 5 bases, J lost 2 bases, and 12 bases lay in between. The germline V gene encodes CDR1 SGHAT and CDR2 FQNNGV. For the CDR3, the DNA is TGTGCCAGCAGCCGGGGACGGTTGCAAGAGACCCAGTACTTC. Translated: CASSRGRLQETQYF. The complete variable domain, with remaining parts taken from reference TRBV11-2 and TRBJ2-5, reads EAGVAQSPRYKIIEKRQSVAFWCNPISGHATLYWYQQILGQGPKLLIQFQNNGVVDDSQLPKDRFSAERLKGVDSTLKIQPAKLEDSAVYLCASSRGRLQETQYFGPGTRLLVL.

About this clone: Other DNA variants within this sample encode the same CDR3. The chain couples TRBV2 to TRBJ1-5; D not resolved. The CDR3 loop spans 13 amino acids. Trimming pared 7 bases from V and 2 bases from J, leaving 9 bases between. Germline values: CDR1 SNHLY, CDR2 FYNNEI. The CDR3 bases are TGTGCCAGCACGAGGGAGGGCAATCAGCCCCAGCATTTT. This codes for CASTREGNQPQHF.

This clone was counted between two and nine times. This sequence joins TRBV27 and TRBJ1-1, with 7 bases matching TRBD1. Per germline, CDR1 MNHEY and CDR2 SMNVEV (reference sequence). The ends lost 5 bases at V and 0 bases at J; junction bases unmatched: 9. The CDR3 is 16 residues long. The CDR3 protein is CASSRRQGGVNTEAFF. The CDR3 DNA follows: TGTGCCAGCAGTCGTCGGCAAGGGGGCGTGAACACTGAAGCTTTCTTT.

The rearrangement joins TRBV7-9 to TRBJ2-7; the D gene is possibly TRBD2 (5 bases). Trimming pared 5 bases from V and 7 bases from J, leaving 21 bases between. Germline CDR1 SEHNR, CDR2 FQNEAQ (reference sequence). This CDR3 contains 15 residues. The CDR3 DNA is TGTGCCAGCAGCGGCTGGTCCCCTTATTCGGGGGAGCAGTACTTC. Its translation is CASSGWSPYSGEQYF.

This rearrangement joins TRBV28 to TRBJ1-2; 10 nucleotides match TRBD1. V shed 6 bases, J shed 8 bases, and the junction held 12 bases outside the gene matches. The CDR3 has 15 amino acids. The germline V gene has CDR1 MDHEN and CDR2 SYDVKM. The CDR3 DNA follows: TGTGCCAGCAGACCCCGAGGGACAGGGGTTGGGGGCTACACCTTC. It translates to CASRPRGTGVGGYTF.

This clone turned up a few times. The rearrangement joins TRBV9 to TRBJ2-1; D gene ambiguous. Germline V CDR1 and CDR2: SGDLS, YYNGEE. Trimming took off 0 bases at V and 7 bases at J, with 20 bases between the two ends. The CDR3 extends over 17 amino acids. CDR3 amino acids: CASSVGLEPTAENEQFF. CDR3 DNA: TGTGCCAGCAGCGTAGGTTTGGAACCCACCGCCGAGAATGAGCAGTTCTTC.

The rearrangement uses TRBV2 and TRBJ2-5; no definite D call. CDR1 is SNHLY, CDR2 FYNNEI, per germline. Trimming removed 3 bases from V and 2 bases from J, with 4 bases in between. This CDR3 is 12 amino acids long. The CDR3 spells CASSDDQETQYF. The DNA for the CDR3 is TGTGCCAGCAGTGACGATCAAGAGACCCAGTACTTC.

As to this clone: A single base separates this from a much larger clone, so it may be a read error. The sample holds other DNA sequences that translate to the same CDR3. The V call is TRBV9, the J call TRBJ2-1; 13 bases line up with TRBD2. The CDR3 is 15 residues long. In germline, CDR1 is SGDLS, CDR2 YYNGEE. The V and J ends lost 3 bases and 3 bases, in that order; junction bases with no gene match: 0. This CDR3 is CASSGTSGSYNEQFF. CDR3 bases: TGTGCCAGCAGCGGGACTAGCGGGAGCTACAATGAGCAGTTCTTC.

Details on this clone: Other DNA sequences in this specimen translate into the identical CDR3. V usage is TRBV18 and J usage is TRBJ2-7, with 8 bases identical to TRBD1. The junction had 2 bases not matched to a gene; V was cut back by 3 bases and J by 4 bases. Germline V gives CDR1 KGHSH, CDR2 LQKENI. The CDR3 runs to 13 residues. The CDR3 sequence is CASSPGTGYEQYF. The CDR3 DNA is TGTGCCAGCTCACCTGGGACAGGATACGAGCAGTACTTC.

This clone was seen a single time. The DNA of the CDR3 is TGTGCCAGCAGCTTGGTGGACACATACGAGCAGTACTTC. Its translation is CASSLVDTYEQYF. The V gene is TRBV5-5, the J gene TRBJ2-7, with TRBD1 as a possible D gene (5 bases). The CDR3 is 13 residues long. CDR1 is SGHKS, CDR2 YYEKEE, per germline (reference sequence). V gave up 0 bases and J gave up 4 bases, with 8 bases separating them.

This sequence joins TRBV27 and TRBJ2-7; D is possibly TRBD1 (6 bases). This CDR3 spans 12 amino acids. Germline V gene sequence: CDR1 MNHEY, CDR2 SMNVEV (reference sequence). V lost 6 bases and J lost 7, with 13 bases in between. The CDR3 reads CASRTGLTEQYF. The CDR3 DNA sequence: TGTGCCAGCAGAACAGGGCTTACGGAGCAGTACTTC.

In its sample, this clone was seen a few times. The chain combines TRBV4-2 with TRBJ2-3; 11 nucleotides align to TRBD2. Germline CDR1 and CDR2: LGHNA and YNFKEQ. This CDR3 comprises 16 residues. The J segment lost 2 bases and the V segment lost 4 bases, leaving 5 bases of the junction unmatched. CDR3 protein: CASSRILAGVTDTQYF. The CDR3 bases are TGTGCCAGCAGCCGTATACTAGCGGGGGTCACAGATACGCAGTATTTT.

The V call is TRBV5-8, the J call TRBJ2-2, with D possibly TRBD2 on 6 matching bases. V lost 5 bases to trimming and J lost 3 bases, with 11 bases between them. The germline gives CDR1 SGHTS, CDR2 YDEGEE. The CDR3 length is 14 residues. The CDR3 DNA reads TGTGCCAGCAGGGCGGGACTCCACACCGGGGAGCTGTTTTTT. Its protein is CASRAGLHTGELFF.

The chain joins TRBV21-1 to TRBJ2-7; the table's TRBD1 call for D was not verified on the DNA. TRBV21-1 is a pseudogene. This CDR3 region has 15 residues. The CDR3 nucleotides are TGTGCCAGCAGCAACAACAGGGGAATTTCCTACGAGCAGTACTTC. Amino acid sequence: CASSNNRGISYEQYF.

This chain's CDR3 is CASRPQGSEKLFF. In DNA, the CDR3 is TGTGCCAGCAGGCCACAGGGGAGTGAAAAACTGTTTTTT. The chain combines TRBV25-1 with TRBJ1-4; 7 nucleotides align to TRBD1. Per germline, CDR1 MGHDK and CDR2 SYGVNS. This CDR3 spans 13 amino acids. Unmatched junction bases numbered 5, after V lost 6 bases and J lost 7 bases. The variable domain in full, with the rest retrieved from reference TRBV25-1 and TRBJ1-4, is EADIYQTPRYLVIGTGKKITLECSQTMGHDKMYWYQQDPGMELHLIHYSYGVNSTEKGDLSSESTVSRIRTEHFPLTLESARPSHTSQYLCASRPQGSEKLFFGSGTQLSVL.

The rearrangement links TRBV19 to TRBJ1-5; D gene unclear. CDR3 length: 15 amino acids. V lost 6 bases and J 0 bases, leaving 12 bases between the germline ends. Germline loops: CDR1 LNHDA, CDR2 SQIVND (reference sequence). The CDR3 DNA follows: TGTGCCAGTAGCAATACCGGGCCTAGCAATCAGCCCCAGCATTTT. Translating it yields CASSNTGPSNQPQHF. The whole variable domain, filled in from reference TRBV19 and TRBJ1-5, reads DGGITQSPKYLFRKEGQNVTLSCEQNLNHDAMYWYRQDPGQGLRLIYYSQIVNDFQKGDIAEGYSVSREKKESFPLTVTSAQKNPTAFYLCASSNTGPSNQPQHFGDGTRLSIL.

The chain uses TRBV28 and TRBJ1-2; D not resolved. V dropped 2 bases and J dropped 4 bases, with 5 bases sitting between them. CDR3 length: 12 residues. CDR1 is MDHEN, CDR2 SYDVKM, per germline. Here the CDR3 DNA reads TGTGCCAGCAGTTTAGGCTTCTATGGCTACACCTTC. Encoded protein: CASSLGFYGYTF.

The chain recombines TRBV14 with TRBJ1-4; D is unclear. CDR1 is SGHDN and CDR2 is FVKESK in the germline V gene. The CDR3 totals 15 residues. The V end was cut by 3 bases, the J end by 0 bases, with 8 bases between. The CDR3: CASSHSLATNEKLFF. The DNA of the CDR3 is TGTGCCAGCAGCCACTCGCTAGCAACTAATGAAAAACTGTTTTTT.

This clone occurred a few times. This chain joins TRBV5-1 and TRBJ2-1; D is uncertain. Germline lookup yields CDR1 SGHRS and CDR2 YFSETQ. The CDR3 is 16 residues long. The germline V and J ends were trimmed by 1 base and 0 bases, with 11 bases remaining between them. DNA of the CDR3: TGCGCCAGCAGCTTGCTTATAACGGGCTCCTACAATGAGCAGTTCTTC. Encoded protein: CASSLLITGSYNEQFF.

The chain joins TRBV7-2 to TRBJ1-4; D ambiguous. The V end was cut by 1 base, the J end by 1 base, with 7 bases between. Germline V lookup: CDR1 SGHTA, CDR2 FQGNSA. CDR3 length: 15 amino acids. The DNA of the CDR3 is TGTGCCAGCAGCTTAGGCGGCGGAACTAATGAAAAACTGTTTTTT. This translates into CASSLGGGTNEKLFF.